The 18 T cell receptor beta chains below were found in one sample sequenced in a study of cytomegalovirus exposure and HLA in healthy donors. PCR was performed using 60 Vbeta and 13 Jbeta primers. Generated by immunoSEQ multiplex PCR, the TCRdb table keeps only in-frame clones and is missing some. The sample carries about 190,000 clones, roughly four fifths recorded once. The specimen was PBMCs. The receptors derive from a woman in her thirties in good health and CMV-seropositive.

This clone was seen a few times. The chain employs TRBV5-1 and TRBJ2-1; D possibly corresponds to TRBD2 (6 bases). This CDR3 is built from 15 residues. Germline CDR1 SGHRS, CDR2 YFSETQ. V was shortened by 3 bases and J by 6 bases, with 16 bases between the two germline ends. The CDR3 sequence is CASSYSGTPVNEQFF. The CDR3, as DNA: TGCGCCAGCAGCTACTCCGGGACTCCCGTCAATGAGCAGTTCTTC.

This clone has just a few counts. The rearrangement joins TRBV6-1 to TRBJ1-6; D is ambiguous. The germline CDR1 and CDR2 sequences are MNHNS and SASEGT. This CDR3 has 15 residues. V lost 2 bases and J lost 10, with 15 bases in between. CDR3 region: CASSERVPGSSPLHF. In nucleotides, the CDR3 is TGTGCCAGCAGTGAACGAGTCCCGGGGAGCTCACCCCTCCACTTT.

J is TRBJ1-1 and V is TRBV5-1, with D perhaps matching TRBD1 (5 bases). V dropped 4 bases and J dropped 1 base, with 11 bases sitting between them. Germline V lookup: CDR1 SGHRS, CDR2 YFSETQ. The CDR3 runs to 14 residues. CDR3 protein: CASSVNGANTEAFF. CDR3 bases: TGCGCCAGCAGCGTGAATGGGGCGAACACTGAAGCTTTCTTT.

CDR3 coding DNA: TGTGCCAGCAGCTTAGGACAGTCCAATCAGCCCCAGCATTTT. It is translated as CASSLGQSNQPQHF. The J gene is TRBJ1-5, the V gene TRBV7-9; D is perhaps TRBD1 (5 bases). Germline V gene data show CDR1 as SEHNR and CDR2 as FQNEAQ (reference sequence). Trimming shortened V by 1 base and J by 3 bases, and 7 bases separated the two germline ends. The CDR3 sequence is 14 residues long.

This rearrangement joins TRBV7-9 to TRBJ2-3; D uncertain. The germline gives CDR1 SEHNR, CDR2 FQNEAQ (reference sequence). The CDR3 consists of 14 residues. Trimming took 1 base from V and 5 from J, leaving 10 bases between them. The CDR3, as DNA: TGTGCCAGCAGCTTAGATATAGTACTAGATACGCAGTATTTT. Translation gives CASSLDIVLDTQYF.

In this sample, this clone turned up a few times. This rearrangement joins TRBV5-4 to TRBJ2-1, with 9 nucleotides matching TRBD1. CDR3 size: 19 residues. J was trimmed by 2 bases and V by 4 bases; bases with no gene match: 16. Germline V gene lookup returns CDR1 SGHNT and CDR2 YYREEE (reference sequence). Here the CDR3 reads CASSLRTGATDSTYNEQFF. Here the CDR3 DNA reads TGTGCCAGCAGCCTGAGGACAGGGGCGACGGATAGTACCTACAATGAGCAGTTCTTC.

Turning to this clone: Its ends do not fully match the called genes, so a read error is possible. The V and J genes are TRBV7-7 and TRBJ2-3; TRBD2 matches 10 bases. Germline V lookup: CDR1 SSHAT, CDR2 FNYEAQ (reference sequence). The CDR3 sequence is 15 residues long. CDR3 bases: TGTGCTAGCAGCTTAACTAGCGGGACCACAGATACGCAGTATTTT. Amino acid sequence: CASSLTSGTTDTQYF. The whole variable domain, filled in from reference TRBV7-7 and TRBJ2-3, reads GAGVSQSPRYKVTKRGQDVTLRCDPISSHATLYWYQQALGQGPEFLTYFNYEAQPDKSGLPSDRFSAERPEGSISTLTIQRTEQRDSAMYRCASSLTSGTTDTQYFGPGTRLTVL.

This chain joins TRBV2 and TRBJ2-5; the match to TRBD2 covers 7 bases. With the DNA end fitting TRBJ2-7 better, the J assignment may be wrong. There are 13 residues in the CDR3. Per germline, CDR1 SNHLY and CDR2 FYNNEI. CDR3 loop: CASSWSGDYEQYF. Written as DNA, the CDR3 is TGTGCCAGCAGTTGGAGCGGGGACTACGAGCAGTACTTC.

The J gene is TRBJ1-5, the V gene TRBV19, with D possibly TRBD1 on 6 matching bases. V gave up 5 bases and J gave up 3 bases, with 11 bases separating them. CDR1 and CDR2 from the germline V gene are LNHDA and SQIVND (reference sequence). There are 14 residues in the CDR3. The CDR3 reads CASSVTGSNQPQHF. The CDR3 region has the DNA TGTGCCAGTAGTGTAACAGGGTCCAATCAGCCCCAGCATTTT.

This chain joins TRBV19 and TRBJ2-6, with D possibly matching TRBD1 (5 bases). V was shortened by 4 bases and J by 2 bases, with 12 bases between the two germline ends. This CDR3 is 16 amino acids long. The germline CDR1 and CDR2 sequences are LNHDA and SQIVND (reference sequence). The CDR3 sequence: CASSNWSGPGANVLTF. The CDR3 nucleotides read TGTGCCAGTAGTAATTGGTCAGGGCCTGGGGCCAACGTCCTGACTTTC.

CDR3 loop: CATLLTGVNQPQHF. For the CDR3, the DNA is TGTGCCACCTTGCTAACAGGGGTCAATCAGCCCCAGCATTTT. The V and J genes are TRBV6-1 and TRBJ1-5; 7 bases are shared with TRBD1. CDR1 and CDR2 from the germline V gene are MNHNS and SASEGT. The CDR3 has 14 amino acids. The V gene end was trimmed by 10 bases and the J gene end by 3 bases; junction bases not matched to a gene: 9.

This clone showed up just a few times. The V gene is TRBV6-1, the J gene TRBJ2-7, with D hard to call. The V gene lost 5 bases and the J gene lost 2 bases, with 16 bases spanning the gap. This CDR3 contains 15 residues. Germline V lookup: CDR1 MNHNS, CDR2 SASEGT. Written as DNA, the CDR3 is TGTGCCAGCAGTCTAGAAGCCTCCCAAGCCTACGAGCAGTACTTC. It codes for CASSLEASQAYEQYF.

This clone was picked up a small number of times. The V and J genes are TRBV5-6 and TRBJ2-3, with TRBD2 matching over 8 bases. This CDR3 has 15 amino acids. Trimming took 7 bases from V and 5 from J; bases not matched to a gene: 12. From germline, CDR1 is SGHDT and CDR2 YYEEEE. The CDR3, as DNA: TGTGCCAGCGGTGGACTAGCCCAAGGGGGAGATACGCAGTATTTT. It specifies CASGGLAQGGDTQYF.

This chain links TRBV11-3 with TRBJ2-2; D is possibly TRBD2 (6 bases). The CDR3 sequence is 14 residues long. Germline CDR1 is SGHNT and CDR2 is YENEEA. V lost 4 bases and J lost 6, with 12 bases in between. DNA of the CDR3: TGTGCCAGCAGCTCGGGGACTCGTCCCGGGGAGCTGTTTTTT. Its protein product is CASSSGTRPGELFF.

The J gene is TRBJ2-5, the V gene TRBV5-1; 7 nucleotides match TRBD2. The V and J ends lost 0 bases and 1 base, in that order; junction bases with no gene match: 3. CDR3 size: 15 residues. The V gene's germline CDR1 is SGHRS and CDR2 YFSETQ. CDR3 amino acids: CASSLASGPQETQYF. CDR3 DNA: TGCGCCAGCAGCTTGGCTAGCGGTCCCCAAGAGACCCAGTACTTC.

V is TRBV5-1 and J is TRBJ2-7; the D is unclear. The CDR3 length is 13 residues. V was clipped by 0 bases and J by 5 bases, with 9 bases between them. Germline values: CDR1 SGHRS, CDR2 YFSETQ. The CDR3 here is CASSLVPEDEQYF. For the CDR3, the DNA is TGCGCCAGCAGCTTGGTTCCAGAGGACGAGCAGTACTTC.

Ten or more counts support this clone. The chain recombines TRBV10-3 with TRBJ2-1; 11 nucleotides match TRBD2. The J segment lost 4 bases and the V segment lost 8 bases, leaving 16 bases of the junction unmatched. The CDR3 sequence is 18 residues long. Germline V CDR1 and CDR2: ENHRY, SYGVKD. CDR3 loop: CAIFSGRAFGIGYNEQFF. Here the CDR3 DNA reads TGTGCCATCTTTAGCGGGAGGGCCTTTGGGATTGGGTACAATGAGCAGTTCTTC.

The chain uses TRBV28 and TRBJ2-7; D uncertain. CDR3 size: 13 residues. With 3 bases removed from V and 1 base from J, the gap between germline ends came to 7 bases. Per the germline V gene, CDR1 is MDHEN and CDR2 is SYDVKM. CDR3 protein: CASSFSLSYEQYF. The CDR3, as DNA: TGTGCCAGCAGTTTTTCTCTGTCCTACGAGCAGTACTTC.